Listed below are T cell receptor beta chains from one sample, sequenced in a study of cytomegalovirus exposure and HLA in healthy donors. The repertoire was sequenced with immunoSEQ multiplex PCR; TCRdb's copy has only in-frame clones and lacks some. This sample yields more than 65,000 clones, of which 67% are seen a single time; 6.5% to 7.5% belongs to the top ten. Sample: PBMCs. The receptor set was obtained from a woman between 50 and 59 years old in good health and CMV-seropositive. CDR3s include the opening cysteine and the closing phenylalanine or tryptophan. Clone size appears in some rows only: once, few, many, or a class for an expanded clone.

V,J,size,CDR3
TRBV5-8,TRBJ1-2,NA,CASSPGQGLGYTF
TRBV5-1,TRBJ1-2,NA,CASSAIGGADGYTF
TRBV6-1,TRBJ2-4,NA,CASSEGDRLTKNIQYF
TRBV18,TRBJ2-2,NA,CASSWRGQGNGELFF
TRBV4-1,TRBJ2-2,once,CASSQGSLRDRGPTGELFF
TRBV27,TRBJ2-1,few,CASSYTGGAGNEQFF
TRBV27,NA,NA,CANLTGGGEQYF
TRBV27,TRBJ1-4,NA,CASSPYRAQHEKLFF
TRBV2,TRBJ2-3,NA,CASSDFRAGTDTQYF
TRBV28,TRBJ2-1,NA,CASKGASGVDNEQFF
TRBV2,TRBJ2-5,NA,CASPSSKTGEETQYF
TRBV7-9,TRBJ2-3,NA,CASSNLMGLAGRDTQYF
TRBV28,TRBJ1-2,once,CASSLMGQYGYTF
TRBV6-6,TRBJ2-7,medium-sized,CASARAYEQYF
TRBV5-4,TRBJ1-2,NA,CASSRGTDYGYTF
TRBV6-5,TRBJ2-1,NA,CASSYSRGGAGHEQFF
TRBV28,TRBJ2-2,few,CASSFDTANTGELFF
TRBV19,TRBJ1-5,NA,CASSIDRGQGQPQHF
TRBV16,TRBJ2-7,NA,CASSRSGVADEQYF
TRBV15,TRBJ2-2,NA,CATSRDSGRRVTGELFF
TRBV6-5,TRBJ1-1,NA,CASSDRGGPLGAFF
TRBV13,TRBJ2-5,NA,CASSLGRQETQYF
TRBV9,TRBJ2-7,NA,CASSAGGRTGSYEQYF
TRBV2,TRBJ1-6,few,CASSAESSYNSPLHF
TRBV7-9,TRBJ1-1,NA,CASSQGTGTEAFF
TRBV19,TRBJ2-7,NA,CASSTTTSGTYEQYF
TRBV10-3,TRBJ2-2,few,CAISRGSLAGELFF
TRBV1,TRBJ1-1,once,CTSSPIYRGLNTEAFF
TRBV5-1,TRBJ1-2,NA,CASSLDATGATIYGYTF
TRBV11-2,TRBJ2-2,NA,CASSLAGLGTGELFF
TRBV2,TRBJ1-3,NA,CASGEGGGGNTIYF
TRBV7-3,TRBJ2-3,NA,CASSLSGRETSENTQYF